The TCR beta chain under discussion was sequenced for a study of blood T cells in healthy people across ages. Study observations and caveats: Donors of long life had a larger count of naive CD4+ cells and greater diversity than aged donors.

A sample-barcoded 5' primer and a J-beta primer mix were used in a second PCR of roughly 7 to 11 cycles. TCRdb re-analysed the 5' RACE reads in MiXCR, keeping a single row per CDR3 protein. The sample has around 1.5 million distinct CDR3 sequences; 59% are singletons. CDR3 size: 14 residues. The junction had 8 bases not matched to a gene; V was cut back by 3 bases and J by 3 bases. Germline V lookup: CDR1 DFQATT, CDR2 SNEGSKA (reference sequence). Turning to this clonotype: Its antigen is unknown.

The chain employs TRBV20-1 and TRBJ2-7, with TRBD1 matching over 7 bases. This sequence was found in a man between 18 and 35 years old in good health. Sample: blood. This chain's CDR3 is CSASEGALSYEQYF. As DNA, the CDR3 is TGCAGTGCTAGTGAGGGGGCGCTAAGCTACGAGCAGTACTTC.